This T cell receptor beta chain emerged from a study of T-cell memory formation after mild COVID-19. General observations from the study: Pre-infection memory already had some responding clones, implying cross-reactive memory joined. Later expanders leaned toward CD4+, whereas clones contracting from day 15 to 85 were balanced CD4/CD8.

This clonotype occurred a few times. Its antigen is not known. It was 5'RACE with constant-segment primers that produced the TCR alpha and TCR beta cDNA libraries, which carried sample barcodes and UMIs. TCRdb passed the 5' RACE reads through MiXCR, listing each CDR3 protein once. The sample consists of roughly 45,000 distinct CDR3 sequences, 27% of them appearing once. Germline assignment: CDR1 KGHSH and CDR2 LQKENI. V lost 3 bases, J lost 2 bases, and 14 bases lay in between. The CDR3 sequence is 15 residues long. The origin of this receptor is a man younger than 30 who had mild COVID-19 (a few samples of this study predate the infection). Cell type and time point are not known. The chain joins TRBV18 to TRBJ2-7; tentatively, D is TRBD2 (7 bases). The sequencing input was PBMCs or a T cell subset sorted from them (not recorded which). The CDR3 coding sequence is TGTGCCAGCTCACCCCCGGCGGGGGCCACCTACGAGCAGTACTTC. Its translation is CASSPPAGATYEQYF.